The rows below give T cell receptor beta chains drawn from one sample of a study of cytomegalovirus exposure and HLA in healthy donors. Assay used: immunoSEQ multiplex PCR; TCRdb lists only in-frame clones, some missing. The sample records about 110,000 clones, 60% to 85% being singletons. The sample was PBMCs. These receptors were collected from a female donor in good health and CMV-seropositive. Each CDR3 is given with its conserved first and last residue.

v_gene | CDR3aa
TRBV19 | CASTGQGAPPANYGYTF
TRBV2 | CASSPPGGNTGELFF
TRBV7-2 | CASSRWTGGGQSNQPQHF
TRBV19 | CASRTGRNTEAFF
TRBV7-8 | CASSSSQNYGYTF
TRBV19 | CASRVSGAGVNEQFF
TRBV10-2 | CASSESAPTYEQYF
TRBV7-9 | CASTLQGALTEAFF
TRBV6-5 | CASSSGRPLYQETQYF
TRBV7-3 | CASNLAGSYNEQFF
TRBV7-6 | CASSLALEGARVSDTQYF
TRBV30 | CAWSAGGGSSSYNEQFF
TRBV27 | CASSFLRNTEAFF
TRBV2 | CARRIRDNADTQYF
TRBV6-5 | CASSYRTGFQAFF
TRBV7-2 | CASSLGQGREKLFF
TRBV2 | CASSFRGRSSYEQYF
TRBV27 | CASSPIFGVNTGELFF
TRBV6-1 | CASSELGRRGTDTQYF
TRBV6-1 | CASSRDSQETQYF
TRBV7-8 | CASSSYRTPKETQYF
TRBV28 | CASSFGGLAGGMETQYF
TRBV5-5 | CASSLIPRTFQYF
TRBV18 | CASSPRRDRVNSPLHF
TRBV9 | CASSGGTGGMNEQFF
TRBV7-6 | CASSSAGEVYEQYF
TRBV7-9 | CASSPADSWSNQPQHF
TRBV6-6 | CASSYRGSNQPQHF
TRBV7-2 | CASSQTFGARYEQYF
TRBV19 | CASKLTSRGEQFF
TRBV7-8 | CASSSLQGTGYGYTF
TRBV9 | CASGGGQPQHF
TRBV5-6 | CASSYLLAGYNYEQYF
TRBV27 | CASSPGDRLRPSDTQYF
TRBV7-6 | CASSLDPPSRVGQPQHF
TRBV19 | CASSTPSGKNSYEQYF
TRBV6-6 | CASSYPGEKLFF